These T cell receptor beta chains were read from a single sample in a study of cytomegalovirus exposure and HLA in healthy donors. Measured with immunoSEQ multiplex PCR; TCRdb has only the in-frame clones, and not every one. The table records some 200,000 clones, approximately 79% of them present only once. Sequenced material: PBMCs. Every receptor here comes from a man aged 35 to 55 in good health and CMV-seropositive. Each CDR3 is given with its conserved first and last residue. Each record gives: CDR3 protein, D gene, J gene, V gene, clone size. The D gene is left open where the match is weak. Size tells how often a clone was seen (once, few, many) or the class of an expanded clone, and some rows leave it out.

CDR3aa: CASSLTPFNSGYTF; d_gene: .; j_gene: TRBJ1-2; v_gene: TRBV7-3; abundance: once
CDR3aa: CASSSTVLYGYTF; d_gene: .; j_gene: TRBJ1-2; v_gene: TRBV27; abundance: .
CDR3aa: CASSAGLAGVEQYF; d_gene: TRBD2; j_gene: TRBJ2-7; v_gene: TRBV9; abundance: .
CDR3aa: CASSVEGGALSGANVLTF; d_gene: .; j_gene: TRBJ2-6; v_gene: TRBV9; abundance: .
CDR3aa: CASSLSQGSYNEQFF; d_gene: .; j_gene: TRBJ2-1; v_gene: TRBV27; abundance: .
CDR3aa: CASGFDRERAFF; d_gene: TRBD1; j_gene: TRBJ1-1; v_gene: TRBV12-5; abundance: .
CDR3aa: CASSLLAEHGYTF; d_gene: .; j_gene: TRBJ1-2; v_gene: TRBV5-6; abundance: .
CDR3aa: CAWRTGGIGTEAFF; d_gene: TRBD1; j_gene: TRBJ1-1; v_gene: TRBV30; abundance: .
CDR3aa: CAWSSSSYNEQFF; d_gene: .; j_gene: TRBJ2-1; v_gene: TRBV30; abundance: .
CDR3aa: CASSSDRGPADTQYF; d_gene: TRBD1; j_gene: TRBJ2-3; v_gene: TRBV5-1; abundance: .
CDR3aa: CASSERGPYEQYF; d_gene: .; j_gene: TRBJ2-7; v_gene: TRBV6-1; abundance: .
CDR3aa: CASSLRGYSPLHF; d_gene: .; j_gene: TRBJ1-6; v_gene: TRBV5-4; abundance: .
CDR3aa: CASRDRGLGISEKLFF; d_gene: TRBD1; j_gene: TRBJ1-4; v_gene: TRBV27; abundance: .
CDR3aa: CASSGTGQGTYEQYF; d_gene: TRBD1; j_gene: TRBJ2-7; v_gene: TRBV6-1; abundance: .
CDR3aa: CASSDRATTWTEAFF; d_gene: .; j_gene: TRBJ1-1; v_gene: TRBV10-1; abundance: .
CDR3aa: CSVELGRSSYEQYF; d_gene: .; j_gene: TRBJ2-7; v_gene: TRBV29-1; abundance: .
CDR3aa: CATAGSYEQYF; d_gene: .; j_gene: TRBJ2-7; v_gene: TRBV11-2; abundance: .
CDR3aa: CASSSTGTPVRVTEAFF; d_gene: .; j_gene: TRBJ1-1; v_gene: TRBV11-2; abundance: .
CDR3aa: CASSTGTGNQPQHF; d_gene: .; j_gene: TRBJ1-5; v_gene: TRBV9; abundance: .
CDR3aa: CASSTLLGGENTEAFF; d_gene: .; j_gene: TRBJ1-1; v_gene: TRBV28; abundance: .
CDR3aa: CASSIPSGELAKNIQYF; d_gene: TRBD2; j_gene: TRBJ2-4; v_gene: TRBV19; abundance: .
CDR3aa: CASSQAGGRVDYTF; d_gene: .; j_gene: TRBJ1-2; v_gene: TRBV4-1; abundance: .
CDR3aa: CASSPSPPGNTIYF; d_gene: .; j_gene: TRBJ1-3; v_gene: TRBV7-8; abundance: .
CDR3aa: CASSSKGVPQETQYF; d_gene: .; j_gene: TRBJ2-5; v_gene: TRBV7-2; abundance: .
CDR3aa: CASSVGGPSVETQYF; d_gene: .; j_gene: TRBJ2-5; v_gene: TRBV9; abundance: .
CDR3aa: CASLTGSYGYTF; d_gene: .; j_gene: TRBJ1-2; v_gene: TRBV2; abundance: .
CDR3aa: CATSRGRLAGGLSLEETQYF; d_gene: TRBD2; j_gene: TRBJ2-5; v_gene: TRBV15; abundance: .
CDR3aa: CASSFPGINTEAFF; d_gene: .; j_gene: TRBJ1-1; v_gene: TRBV28; abundance: .
CDR3aa: CASSGTGQAGMAYEQYF; d_gene: TRBD1; j_gene: TRBJ2-7; v_gene: TRBV27; abundance: .
CDR3aa: CAISEDRGHNEQFF; d_gene: TRBD1; j_gene: TRBJ2-1; v_gene: TRBV10-3; abundance: .
CDR3aa: CASSPQGINYGYTF; d_gene: TRBD1; j_gene: TRBJ1-2; v_gene: TRBV4-3; abundance: .
CDR3aa: CASSRGQGLGEQYF; d_gene: TRBD1; j_gene: TRBJ2-7; v_gene: TRBV5-6; abundance: .
CDR3aa: CASSEGTGVNQPQHF; d_gene: TRBD1; j_gene: TRBJ1-5; v_gene: TRBV25-1; abundance: .
CDR3aa: CASSLSSGGADEQFF; d_gene: TRBD2; j_gene: TRBJ2-1; v_gene: TRBV5-8; abundance: once
CDR3aa: CASSLEWASSYNEQFF; d_gene: .; j_gene: TRBJ2-1; v_gene: TRBV7-8; abundance: .
CDR3aa: CSVEGFVTGEKLAYNEQFF; d_gene: .; j_gene: TRBJ2-1; v_gene: TRBV29-1; abundance: .
CDR3aa: CASSLVGGTSNQPQHF; d_gene: .; j_gene: TRBJ1-5; v_gene: TRBV7-9; abundance: .
CDR3aa: CASSRKGPPYGYTF; d_gene: .; j_gene: TRBJ1-2; v_gene: TRBV19; abundance: .
CDR3aa: CASSGQDPVDTQYF; d_gene: TRBD1; j_gene: TRBJ2-3; v_gene: TRBV28; abundance: .
CDR3aa: CASSEKRETQYF; d_gene: .; j_gene: TRBJ2-5; v_gene: TRBV6-1; abundance: .
CDR3aa: CASSLARDRANGAFF; d_gene: TRBD1; j_gene: TRBJ1-1; v_gene: TRBV5-1; abundance: .
CDR3aa: CASSLGVGVNTEAFF; d_gene: .; j_gene: TRBJ1-1; v_gene: TRBV5-6; abundance: .
CDR3aa: CASSSRRGETQYF; d_gene: TRBD2; j_gene: TRBJ2-5; v_gene: TRBV10-1; abundance: .
CDR3aa: CASSFRTASYEQYF; d_gene: .; j_gene: TRBJ2-7; v_gene: TRBV6-5; abundance: .
CDR3aa: CASSLSVGRDEKLFF; d_gene: .; j_gene: TRBJ1-4; v_gene: TRBV5-8; abundance: few
CDR3aa: CASSFGQGGQPQHF; d_gene: TRBD1; j_gene: TRBJ1-5; v_gene: TRBV7-2; abundance: .
CDR3aa: CASSQVLEGPDTQYF; d_gene: .; j_gene: TRBJ2-3; v_gene: TRBV4-3; abundance: .
CDR3aa: CASSVDRGGYGYTF; d_gene: TRBD1; j_gene: TRBJ1-2; v_gene: TRBV4-2; abundance: few
CDR3aa: CASSSLTGNTEAFF; d_gene: .; j_gene: TRBJ1-1; v_gene: TRBV19; abundance: .
CDR3aa: CASSATQGMFPYEQYF; d_gene: .; j_gene: TRBJ2-7; v_gene: TRBV7-9; abundance: .
CDR3aa: CSVDRGLKGGGYNEQFF; d_gene: .; j_gene: TRBJ2-1; v_gene: TRBV29-1; abundance: .
CDR3aa: CASSLWTGSNEQYF; d_gene: TRBD1; j_gene: TRBJ2-5; v_gene: TRBV27; abundance: .
CDR3aa: CASSSTGNVGYGYTF; d_gene: TRBD1; j_gene: TRBJ1-2; v_gene: TRBV5-8; abundance: .
CDR3aa: CASREFYSGNTEAFF; d_gene: .; j_gene: TRBJ1-1; v_gene: TRBV6-1; abundance: few
CDR3aa: CASSQQGDEQYF; d_gene: TRBD1; j_gene: TRBJ2-7; v_gene: TRBV18; abundance: .